Below are 16 T cell receptor beta chains sequenced from a single sample in a study of naive and memory T cell subsets. Regarding the study as a whole: Especially in CD8 cells, naive repertoires contained a few larger clonotypes, possibly CD45RA-re-expressing memory cells.

Their specific antigens are unknown. The beta constant-region primer was an equimolar mix of two oligonucleotides covering TRBC1 and TRBC2. The ligated cDNA underwent four PCR rounds using SP2 and nested alpha and beta constant-region primers. TCRdb analysed the UMI-ligation and nested PCR reads with MiXCR anew, one entry per CDR3 protein. The sample shows 140,000 to 150,000 distinct CDR3 sequences, approximately 24% of them seen only once. Sequenced: naive CD4+ T cells from blood. These receptors all come from a human donor in good health.

J is TRBJ2-3 and V is TRBV4-1, with a tentative D call TRBD2 (5 bases). The CDR3 has 16 amino acids. Trimming took 8 bases from V and 2 from J, leaving 20 bases between them. Germline V gene sequence: CDR1 MGHRA, CDR2 YSYEKL. The CDR3, as DNA: TGCGCCAGCCGGACTTTTCGGGAATCTTCCACAGATACGCAGTATTTT. This encodes CASRTFRESSTDTQYF.

The rearrangement joins TRBV3-1 to TRBJ2-7; D gene ambiguous. Trimming took 7 bases from V and 3 from J, leaving 19 bases between them. The CDR3 covers 15 residues. The germline CDR1 and CDR2 sequences are LGHDT and YNNKEL (reference sequence). As DNA, the CDR3 is TGTGCCAGCAACCACTTTGATACGATCCTCTACGAGCAGTACTTC. This sequence encodes CASNHFDTILYEQYF.

This clonotype was recorded a few times. The chain has TRBV27 and TRBJ1-3, with a weak D call TRBD1 (5 bases). V lost 4 bases to trimming and J lost 2 bases, with 12 bases between them. Germline CDR1 and CDR2: MNHEY and SMNVEV (reference sequence). This CDR3 comprises 15 residues. The CDR3 loop is CASSSLQGPGNTIYF. For the CDR3, the DNA is TGTGCCAGCAGTTCTCTCCAGGGACCTGGAAACACCATATATTTT.

This clonotype has a handful of counts. The genes are TRBV7-6 and TRBJ2-1; 12 bases map to TRBD2. The V gene's germline CDR1 is SGHVS and CDR2 FNYEAQ. Trimming at V came to 4 bases and at J to 8 bases, leaving 9 bases not matched to a gene. This CDR3 is 16 amino acids long. For the CDR3, the DNA is TGTGCCAGCAGCTCCAGACTAGCGGGAGTCCTCCATGAGCAGTTCTTC. Protein sequence: CASSSRLAGVLHEQFF.

The chain carries TRBV6-2 or TRBV6-3 and TRBJ2-7; D gene uncertain. Deletions cut 4 bases from V and 3 bases from J, with 13 bases between. Germline V lookup: CDR1 MNHEY, CDR2 SVGEGT. The CDR3 sequence is 14 residues long. In nucleotides, the CDR3 is TGTGCCAGCAGTTTCTCGCGGATACACTACGAGCAGTACTTC. Translation: CASSFSRIHYEQYF.

The chain combines TRBV12-3 or TRBV12-4 with TRBJ1-1; 9 positions agree with TRBD1. The CDR3 covers 15 residues. Losses at the gene ends were 5 bases for V and 3 bases for J; bases not matched to a gene: 7. CDR3 sequence: CASSPQGARDTEAFF. In nucleotides, the CDR3 is TGTGCCAGCAGTCCACAGGGGGCTCGGGACACTGAAGCTTTCTTT.

This clonotype showed up just a few times. This chain joins TRBV15 and TRBJ2-1; TRBD2 agrees at 8 bases. The CDR3 totals 16 residues. J gave up 3 bases and V 1 base, and 5 bases lay outside the gene matches. Germline V gives CDR1 LNHNV, CDR2 YYDKDF (reference sequence). The CDR3 nucleotides are TGTGCCACCAGCAGAGGTGAGCGGGAGAACTACAATGAGCAGTTCTTC. Translating it yields CATSRGERENYNEQFF.

This rearrangement joins TRBV28 to TRBJ2-2; D gene uncertain. The V gene's germline CDR1 is MDHEN and CDR2 SYDVKM. The germline V and J ends were trimmed by 4 bases and 8 bases, with 8 bases remaining between them. CDR3 length: 12 amino acids. The CDR3 sequence: CASSSTVGELFF. The CDR3 DNA sequence: TGTGCCAGCAGTTCGACGGTTGGGGAGCTGTTTTTT.

The chain carries TRBV5-1 and TRBJ2-1; TRBD1 is a possible D gene (6 bases). The CDR3 length is 14 residues. Germline lookup yields CDR1 SGHRS and CDR2 YFSETQ. Trimming took 5 bases from V and 7 from J, leaving 16 bases between them. This chain's CDR3 is CASRGAGSSNEQFF. CDR3 nucleotides: TGCGCCAGCAGGGGGGCAGGCTCTTCTAATGAGCAGTTCTTC.

The table lists this clonotype with a few counts. V gene TRBV12-3 or TRBV12-4 combines with J gene TRBJ1-5, with TRBD1 matching over 8 bases. This CDR3 spans 17 amino acids. Trimming removed 4 bases from V and 5 bases from J; junction bases left unmatched: 13. The CDR3 protein is CASSSPWTGLVDQPQHF. The CDR3, as DNA: TGTGCCAGCAGTTCCCCCTGGACAGGGCTCGTCGATCAGCCCCAGCATTTT.

The table lists this clonotype with many counts. The chain has TRBV29-1 and TRBJ2-3, with D possibly TRBD2 on 5 matching bases. This CDR3 comprises 15 residues. Germline V gene sequence: CDR1 SQVTM, CDR2 ANQGSEA. Trimming removed 4 bases from V and 2 bases from J, with 16 bases in between. The CDR3 DNA reads as TGCAGCGTTGGAGGGATCAGCGGATCCACAGATACGCAGTATTTT. Protein sequence: CSVGGISGSTDTQYF.

The chain carries TRBV19 and TRBJ2-2; a possible D gene is TRBD1 (5 bases). The CDR3 is 13 amino acids. V lost 5 bases and J 5 bases, leaving 9 bases between the germline ends. In germline, CDR1 is LNHDA, CDR2 SQIVND (reference sequence). The CDR3 region has the DNA TGTGCCAGTAGTTTAGGGGTGACCGGGGAGCTGTTTTTT. Translation: CASSLGVTGELFF.

This clonotype was recorded only once. The genes are TRBV6-1 and TRBJ1-2, with a tentative D call TRBD1 (5 bases). Germline lookup yields CDR1 MNHNS and CDR2 SASEGT. Trimming took 2 bases from V and 7 from J, leaving 26 bases between them. The CDR3 has 18 amino acids. The CDR3 region is CASSELIPGITPPTGYTF. The CDR3 DNA follows: TGTGCCAGCAGTGAACTCATCCCAGGGATTACACCCCCCACTGGCTACACCTTC.

This chain links TRBV5-1 with TRBJ2-3; TRBD2 is a possible D gene (6 bases). Germline V CDR1 and CDR2: SGHRS, YFSETQ. The length of the CDR3 is 15 residues. V gave up 4 bases and J gave up 3 bases, with 15 bases separating them. The CDR3 region has the DNA TGCGCCAGCAGCCCCCGGGTGGGAGGTACAGATACGCAGTATTTT. It is translated as CASSPRVGGTDTQYF.

This clonotype was observed at least ten times. The chain links TRBV6-6 to TRBJ2-3, with 8 bases that match TRBD2. The CDR3 is made up of 16 amino acids. V shed 6 bases, J shed 4 bases, and the junction held 12 bases outside the gene matches. The germline gives CDR1 MNHNY, CDR2 SVGAGI (reference sequence). The CDR3 reads CASSRSGLAFPDTQYF. The CDR3 DNA follows: TGTGCCAGCAGCCGAAGCGGACTAGCTTTTCCAGATACGCAGTATTTT.

In this sample, this clonotype turned up many times. This chain joins TRBV24-1 and TRBJ2-7; D may correspond to TRBD1 or TRBD2 (6 bases each). Germline V CDR1 and CDR2: KGHDR, SFDVKD. The CDR3 runs 13 residues. Trimming cost V 6 bases and J 5 bases, with 13 bases left between them. Here the CDR3 reads CATSSGARDEQYF. CDR3 DNA sequence: TGTGCCACCAGTTCGGGGGCTCGCGACGAGCAGTACTTC.